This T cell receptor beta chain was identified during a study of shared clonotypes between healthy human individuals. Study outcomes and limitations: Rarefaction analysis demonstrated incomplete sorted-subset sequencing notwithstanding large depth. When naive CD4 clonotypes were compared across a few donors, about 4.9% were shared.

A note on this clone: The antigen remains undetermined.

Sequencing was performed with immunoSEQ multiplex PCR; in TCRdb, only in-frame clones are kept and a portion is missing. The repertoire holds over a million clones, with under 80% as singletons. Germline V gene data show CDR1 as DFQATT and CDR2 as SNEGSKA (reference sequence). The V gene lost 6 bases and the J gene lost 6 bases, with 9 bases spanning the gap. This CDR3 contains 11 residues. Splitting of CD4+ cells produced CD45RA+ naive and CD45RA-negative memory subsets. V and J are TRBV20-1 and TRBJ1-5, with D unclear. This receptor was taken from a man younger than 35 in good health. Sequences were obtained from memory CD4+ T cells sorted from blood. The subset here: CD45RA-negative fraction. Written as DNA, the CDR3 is TGCAGTGCCGCGGACGGTCAGCCCCAGCATTTT. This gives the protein CSAADGQPQHF.